This T cell receptor (beta chain) was sequenced for a study of blood T cells in healthy people across ages. Using a J-beta primer mix together with a sample-barcoded 5' primer, a second PCR was run for roughly 7 to 12 cycles. TCRdb re-derived calls from the 5' RACE reads in MiXCR, one entry per CDR3 protein. Of about a million distinct CDR3 sequences in the sample, roughly 50% were seen once. The receptor was isolated from a man aged 25 to 45 in good health. What was sequenced was blood.

CDR3 protein: CVVAGEQETQYF. The CDR3 coding sequence is TGTGTTGTAGCGGGGGAACAAGAGACCCAGTACTTC. The gene calls are TRBV6-4 and TRBJ2-5; TRBD2 agrees at 9 bases. The CDR3 has 12 amino acids. CDR1 MRHNA and CDR2 SNTAGT come from the germline V gene.